These 28 T cell receptor beta chains originate from one sample sequenced in a study of blood T cell repertoires in COVID-19 (dated by TCRdb to 2019 to 2021). The library was produced with the immunoSEQ multiplex PCR assay. TCRdb obtained this table from immuneACCESS and retained in-frame rearrangements with V and J assigned. These tables miss some clones; where compared with another copy, unresolved V genes account for less than half of the shortfall, and the remainder is unexplained. The sample table records about 48,000 clones; about 84% of these occur just once. Almost 6% of the sample is taken by the ten largest. What was sequenced was peripheral blood. These receptors originate from a woman aged 60-70 years with acute or convalescent COVID-19.

This rearrangement joins TRBV18 to TRBJ1-3; D is unresolved. V was cut by 5 bases and J by 0 bases, with 14 bases left in between. Germline CDR1 and CDR2: KGHSH and LQKENI. The CDR3 has 16 amino acids. The CDR3 sequence: CASSWSQTLSGNTIYF. In nucleotides, the CDR3 is TGTGCCAGCTCATGGTCTCAGACACTCTCTGGAAACACCATATATTTT.

The chain's CDR3 is CASSLGLAGAETQYF. DNA of the CDR3: TGTGCCAGCAGCCTGGGACTAGCGGGAGCGGAGACCCAGTACTTC. The chain couples TRBV7-3 to TRBJ2-5; 14 nucleotides line up with TRBD2. In germline, CDR1 is SGHTA, CDR2 FQGTGA. Trimming removed 5 bases from V and 5 bases from J; junction bases left unmatched: 4. The length of the CDR3 is 15 residues. The whole variable domain, remainder taken from reference TRBV7-3 and TRBJ2-5, is GAGVSQTPSNKVTEKGKYVELRCDPISGHTALYWYRQSLGQGPEFLIYFQGTGAADDSGLPNDRFFAVRPEGSVSTLKIQRTERGDSAVYLCASSLGLAGAETQYFGPGTRLLVL.

The CDR3 DNA is TGTGCCACCAGTTCCTCCGGAGACAATCAGCCCCAGCATTTT. Translated, it gives CATSSSGDNQPQHF. The chain joins TRBV24-1 to TRBJ1-5; unclear D gene. Trimming shortened V by 6 bases and J by 3 bases, and 11 bases separated the two germline ends. This CDR3 contains 14 residues. Germline loops: CDR1 KGHDR, CDR2 SFDVKD.

This clone was seen a single time. This rearrangement joins TRBV7-2 to TRBJ2-1; 9 bases fit TRBD2. CDR3 size: 16 residues. Unmatched junction bases numbered 10, after V lost 5 bases and J lost 5 bases. Per the germline V gene, CDR1 is SGHTA and CDR2 is FQGNSA. CDR3 coding DNA: TGTGCCAGCAGCGGAGGCGGCCTAGCGGGGCACAATGAGCAGTTCTTC. It is translated as CASSGGGLAGHNEQFF.

This clone was counted only a few times. The chain has TRBV2 and TRBJ2-3; tentatively, D is TRBD1 (5 bases). V dropped 4 bases and J dropped 5 bases, with 10 bases sitting between them. Germline lookup yields CDR1 SNHLY and CDR2 FYNNEI. The CDR3 covers 13 residues. The CDR3 nucleotides are TGTGCCAGCAGTGTGGACCAGGGAGATACGCAGTATTTT. Encoded protein: CASSVDQGDTQYF.

This chain uses TRBV12-3 or TRBV12-4 with TRBJ1-2, with no clear D. This CDR3 is built from 12 residues. The V end was cut by 3 bases, the J end by 3 bases, with 5 bases between. The DNA for the CDR3 is TGTGCCAGCAGTTTTAGCGACTATGGCTACACCTTC. It codes for CASSFSDYGYTF.

This clone was counted once. The J gene is TRBJ1-1, the V gene TRBV6-1; the match to TRBD1 covers 11 bases. V gave up 3 bases and J gave up 11 bases; unmatched junction bases: 5. In germline, CDR1 is MNHNS, CDR2 SASEGT. CDR3 size: 13 residues. The CDR3, as DNA: TGTGCCAGCAGTGACAGGACAGGGGGCCTGGCTTTCTTT. Translated, it gives CASSDRTGGLAFF.

The chain combines TRBV20-1 with TRBJ1-1; a weak D match, TRBD1 (6 bases). V gave up 3 bases and J gave up 11 bases, with 16 bases separating them. In germline, CDR1 is DFQATT, CDR2 SNEGSKA (reference sequence). The CDR3 totals 12 residues. CDR3 sequence (DNA): TGCAGTGCTAGTCCAGGGGACCCCGGGGCTTTCTTT. Protein product: CSASPGDPGAFF.

The chain links TRBV29-1 to TRBJ1-4, with D unclear. The CDR3 runs 12 residues. The ends were cut back, 6 bases at V and 0 bases at J, with 5 bases in the middle. Germline CDR1 is SQVTM and CDR2 is ANQGSEA. CDR3 bases: TGCAGCGTACGGGCAACTAATGAAAAACTGTTTTTT. This sequence encodes CSVRATNEKLFF.

V is TRBV12-3 or TRBV12-4 and J is TRBJ1-5; perhaps TRBD1 as D (6 bases). The ends were cut back, 5 bases at V and 1 base at J, with 6 bases in the middle. The CDR3 is 13 amino acids. The CDR3 nucleotides read TGTGCCAGCAGTGGACAGAGCAATCAGCCCCAGCATTTT. Its translation is CASSGQSNQPQHF.

V gene TRBV6-1 combines with J gene TRBJ1-2, with D unresolved. The CDR3 is made up of 11 amino acids. The germline V and J ends were trimmed by 2 bases and 7 bases, with 5 bases remaining between them. The germline CDR1 and CDR2 sequences are MNHNS and SASEGT. The CDR3 DNA follows: TGTGCCAGCAGTGAACAGATTGGCTACACCTTC. Encoded protein: CASSEQIGYTF.

The CDR3 region is CASSWTMNTEAFF. The CDR3 DNA is TGTGCCAGCAGCTGGACAATGAACACTGAAGCTTTCTTT. The J gene is TRBJ1-1, the V gene TRBV27; possible D gene TRBD1, 5 bases. V was trimmed by 6 bases and J by 0 bases, leaving 8 bases between them. The CDR3 covers 13 residues. CDR1 and CDR2 from the germline V gene are MNHEY and SMNVEV (reference sequence).

This clone was counted between two and nine times. V is TRBV12-3 or TRBV12-4 and J is TRBJ1-1, with D possibly TRBD1 on 6 matching bases. The CDR3 runs to 13 residues. V dropped 4 bases and J dropped 0 bases, with 6 bases sitting between them. The CDR3 nucleotides are TGTGCCAGCAGTTGGACAGTGAACACTGAAGCTTTCTTT. Protein sequence: CASSWTVNTEAFF.

The J gene is TRBJ1-1, the V gene TRBV11-2; D perhaps matches TRBD1 (5 bases). The ends were cut back, 1 base at V and 6 bases at J, with 15 bases in the middle. The CDR3 is 15 residues long. The germline V gene has CDR1 SGHAT and CDR2 FQNNGV. Here the CDR3 DNA reads TGTGCCAGCAGCTTAGCAAGGGGCAACATTGCTGAAGCTTTCTTT. Translation: CASSLARGNIAEAFF.

J is TRBJ2-6 and V is TRBV18; 7 bases line up with TRBD1. This CDR3 has 18 residues. CDR1 and CDR2 from the germline V gene are KGHSH and LQKENI. J gave up 4 bases and V 5 bases, and 14 bases lay outside the gene matches. In DNA form, the CDR3 reads TGTGCCAGCTCAACCACTCGACCTAGGACAGGAGGGGCCAACGTCCTGACTTTC. Translating gives CASSTTRPRTGGANVLTF. Complete variable domain (other parts from reference TRBV18 and TRBJ2-6): NAGVMQNPRHLVRRRGQEARLRCSPMKGHSHVYWYRQLPEEGLKFMVYLQKENIIDESGMPKERFSAEFPKEGPSILRIQQVVRGDSAAYFCASSTTRPRTGGANVLTFGAGSRLTVL.

This chain connects TRBV6-5 to TRBJ1-4; the match to TRBD1 covers 9 bases. Trimming cost V 2 bases and J 10 bases; bases outside gene matches: 5. This CDR3 is built from 14 residues. CDR1 is MNHEY and CDR2 is SVGAGI in the germline V gene. The CDR3 DNA reads as TGTGCCAGCAGTTACGGACAGGGGAGGGGAAAACTGTTTTTT. Translation gives CASSYGQGRGKLFF.

The chain recombines TRBV6-5 with TRBJ2-2; D gene uncertain. The ends were cut back, 0 bases at V and 0 bases at J, with 5 bases in the middle. The CDR3 contains 15 residues. Germline V gives CDR1 MNHEY, CDR2 SVGAGI. The CDR3 loop is CASSYSSANTGELFF. Written as DNA, the CDR3 is TGTGCCAGCAGTTACTCGTCGGCGAACACCGGGGAGCTGTTTTTT.

By its share, this clone is medium-sized (0.01 to 0.1%). The chain combines TRBV7-3 with TRBJ2-2, with D possibly matching TRBD1 (5 bases). V was pared by 5 bases and J by 6 bases, with 10 bases between. Germline-derived CDR1 and CDR2 are SGHTA and FQGTGA. This CDR3 contains 13 residues. The CDR3 sequence: CASSPRVAGELFF. The CDR3 DNA follows: TGTGCCAGCAGCCCCAGGGTTGCCGGGGAGCTGTTTTTT.

This rearrangement joins TRBV18 to TRBJ2-3; 8 bases match TRBD2. V lost 1 base to trimming and J lost 1 base; unmatched junction nucleotides: 7. CDR1 is KGHSH and CDR2 is LQKENI in the germline V gene. This CDR3 has 17 amino acids. CDR3 sequence: CASSPLSGRGRTDTQYF. CDR3 bases: TGTGCCAGCTCACCACTGAGCGGGAGAGGGCGCACAGATACGCAGTATTTT.

This clone was seen more than once but under ten times. The rearrangement links TRBV11-3 to TRBJ2-1, with 7 bases matching TRBD1. CDR1 and CDR2 from the germline V gene are SGHNT and YENEEA. Trimming removed 4 bases from V and 7 bases from J; junction bases left unmatched: 4. The CDR3 has 13 residues. The DNA for the CDR3 is TGTGCCAGCAGCTCTGACAGGGTTAATGAGCAGTTCTTC. Translation: CASSSDRVNEQFF.

The chain employs TRBV9 and TRBJ1-3; the match to TRBD1 covers 8 bases. Germline CDR1 SGDLS, CDR2 YYNGEE. The ends lost 4 bases at V and 0 bases at J; junction bases unmatched: 9. The CDR3 is 17 residues long. CDR3 in amino acids: CASSRGGTGASGNTIYF. In DNA, the CDR3 is TGTGCCAGCAGCAGAGGCGGGACAGGAGCCTCTGGAAACACCATATATTTT.

V usage is TRBV4-1 and J usage is TRBJ1-4; a weak D match, TRBD1 (5 bases). CDR1 is MGHRA and CDR2 is YSYEKL in the germline V gene. The CDR3 contains 16 residues. Trimming stripped 5 bases from V and 3 bases from J, with 16 bases between. The CDR3 loop is CASSEWGRMANEKLFF. In nucleotides, the CDR3 is TGCGCCAGCAGCGAGTGGGGGAGGATGGCTAATGAAAAACTGTTTTTT.

CDR3 nucleotides: TGTGCCAGCAGTTCCGGGGGTGACACCGGGGAGCTGTTTTTT. As protein: CASSSGGDTGELFF. The genes are TRBV6-5 and TRBJ2-2; perhaps TRBD2 as D (6 bases). V lost 4 bases to trimming and J lost 3 bases, with 9 bases between them. Germline assignment: CDR1 MNHEY and CDR2 SVGAGI. The CDR3 sequence is 14 residues long.

The CDR3 region is CASSFHRGLAGDIEQYF. The CDR3 DNA follows: TGTGCCAGCAGCTTCCATAGGGGACTAGCGGGAGACATCGAGCAGTACTTC. The rearrangement joins TRBV11-2 to TRBJ2-7; 14 bases match TRBD2. The CDR3 loop spans 17 amino acids. Germline lookup yields CDR1 SGHAT and CDR2 FQNNGV. The trim removed 3 bases at V and 6 bases at J, leaving 10 bases unmatched. The whole variable domain, filled in from reference TRBV11-2 and TRBJ2-7, reads EAGVAQSPRYKIIEKRQSVAFWCNPISGHATLYWYQQILGQGPKLLIQFQNNGVVDDSQLPKDRFSAERLKGVDSTLKIQPAKLEDSAVYLCASSFHRGLAGDIEQYFGPGTRLTVT.

V usage is TRBV5-4 and J usage is TRBJ1-1; 9 bases map to TRBD1. The CDR3 runs 16 residues. Per germline, CDR1 SGHNT and CDR2 YYREEE (reference sequence). The V segment lost 3 bases and the J segment 5 bases; nucleotides outside the gene matches: 11. CDR3 sequence: CASSSQDRGARTEAFF. DNA for the CDR3: TGTGCCAGCAGCTCTCAGGACAGGGGCGCGAGGACTGAAGCTTTCTTT.

This chain connects TRBV29-1 to TRBJ1-5; 7 bases align to TRBD1. Germline lookup yields CDR1 SQVTM and CDR2 ANQGSEA. With 4 bases clipped from V and 4 bases from J, the junction kept 4 bases outside the gene matches. The CDR3 has 13 amino acids. The CDR3 protein is CSVGQGANQPQHF. DNA for the CDR3: TGCAGCGTTGGACAGGGAGCAAATCAGCCCCAGCATTTT.

The chain carries TRBV7-9 and TRBJ2-1; 7 nucleotides match TRBD1. The CDR3 spans 14 residues. Germline assignment: CDR1 SEHNR and CDR2 FQNEAQ (reference sequence). Unmatched junction bases numbered 2, after V lost 1 base and J lost 5 bases. The CDR3 here is CASSLDRGDNEQFF. As DNA, the CDR3 is TGTGCCAGCAGCTTAGACAGGGGAGACAATGAGCAGTTCTTC.

CDR3 bases: TGTGCCAGCAGCTCGGGAGGTGGTGGAGAAAAACTGTTTTTT. It specifies CASSSGGGGEKLFF. The rearrangement joins TRBV4-2 to TRBJ1-4; unclear D gene. Per the germline V gene, CDR1 is LGHNA and CDR2 is YNFKEQ. V dropped 5 bases and J dropped 8 bases, with 15 bases sitting between them. The CDR3 spans 14 residues.